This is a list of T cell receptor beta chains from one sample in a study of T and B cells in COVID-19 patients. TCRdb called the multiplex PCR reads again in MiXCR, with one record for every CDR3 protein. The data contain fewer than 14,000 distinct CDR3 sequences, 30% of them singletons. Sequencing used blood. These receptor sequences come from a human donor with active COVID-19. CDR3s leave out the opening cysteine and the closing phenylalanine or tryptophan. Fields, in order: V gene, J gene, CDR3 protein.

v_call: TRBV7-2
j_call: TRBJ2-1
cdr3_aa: ASSLTGGNNEQF

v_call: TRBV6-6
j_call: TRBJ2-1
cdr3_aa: ASSTSQGLAGLPQRF

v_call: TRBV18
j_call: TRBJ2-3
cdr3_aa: ASSPLRAPAGGSTDTQY

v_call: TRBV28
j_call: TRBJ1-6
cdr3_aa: ASSLFAGRYGNSPLH

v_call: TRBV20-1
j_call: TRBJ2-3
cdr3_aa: SASAGDRGTDTQY

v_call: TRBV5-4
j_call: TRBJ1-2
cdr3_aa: ASSLAAGLDYGYT

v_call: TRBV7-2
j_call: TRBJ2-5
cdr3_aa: ASSPFGLIQETQY

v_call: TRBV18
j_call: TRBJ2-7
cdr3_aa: ASSLSDLSYEQY

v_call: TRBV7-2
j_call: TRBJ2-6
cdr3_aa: ASGGLFGANVLT

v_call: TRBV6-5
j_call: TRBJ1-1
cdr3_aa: ASSYRGIRTEAF

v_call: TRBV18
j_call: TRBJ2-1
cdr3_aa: ASSLRGALYNEQF

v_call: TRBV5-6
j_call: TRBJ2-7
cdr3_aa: ASSSHPYEQY

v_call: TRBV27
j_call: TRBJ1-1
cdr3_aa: ASTTFNNRPEAF

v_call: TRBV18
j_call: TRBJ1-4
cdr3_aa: GSSRDTSGTTNEKLF

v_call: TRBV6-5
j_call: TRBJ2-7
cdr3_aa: ASSYAHFSYEQY

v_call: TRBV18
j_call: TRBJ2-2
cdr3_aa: ASSPGNTGELF

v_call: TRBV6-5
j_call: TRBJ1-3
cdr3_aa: ASSEDRFSGNTIY

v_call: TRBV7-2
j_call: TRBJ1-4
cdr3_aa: ASRTGSVTNEKLF

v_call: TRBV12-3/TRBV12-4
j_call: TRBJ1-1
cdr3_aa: ASRPGLQGTEAF

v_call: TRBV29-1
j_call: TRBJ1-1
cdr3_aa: SGGQGNTEAF

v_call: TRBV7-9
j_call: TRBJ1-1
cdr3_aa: ASSSTTRGVNTEAF

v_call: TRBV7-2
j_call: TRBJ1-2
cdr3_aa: ASSLGGGGLANYGYT

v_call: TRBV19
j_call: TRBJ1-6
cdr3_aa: ASSAPDRGWNSPLH

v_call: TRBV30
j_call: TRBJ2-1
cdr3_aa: AWSVKTSGGNNEQF

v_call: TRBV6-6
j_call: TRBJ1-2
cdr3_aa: ASSYGLTGSYGYT

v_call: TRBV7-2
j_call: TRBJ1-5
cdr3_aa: ASSPGDRGNQPQH

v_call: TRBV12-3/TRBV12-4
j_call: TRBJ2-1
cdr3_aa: ASRPGTRLPNEQF

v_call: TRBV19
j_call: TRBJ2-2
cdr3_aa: ASSILAGEDTGELF

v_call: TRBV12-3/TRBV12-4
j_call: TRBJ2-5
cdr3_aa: ASSTETGAETQY

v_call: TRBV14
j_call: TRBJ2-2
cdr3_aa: ASSSGLASTGELF

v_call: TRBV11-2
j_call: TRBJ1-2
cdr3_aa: ASSLIDTYGYT

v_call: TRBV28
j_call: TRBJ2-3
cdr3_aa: ASSLGVSGYTQY

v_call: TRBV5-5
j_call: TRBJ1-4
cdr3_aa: ASTLRLGNEKLF

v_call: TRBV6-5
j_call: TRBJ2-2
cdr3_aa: ASSSGQGNTGELF

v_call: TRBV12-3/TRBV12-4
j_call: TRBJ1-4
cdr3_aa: ASSPDRGLGNEKLF

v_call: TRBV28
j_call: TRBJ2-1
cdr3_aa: ASRLAGASHEQF

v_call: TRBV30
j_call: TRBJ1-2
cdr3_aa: AWSVGREGDGYT

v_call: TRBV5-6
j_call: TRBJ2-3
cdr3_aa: ASSSTAETQY

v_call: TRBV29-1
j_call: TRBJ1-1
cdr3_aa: SVRTGGTEAF

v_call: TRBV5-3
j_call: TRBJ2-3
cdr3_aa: AGGGPQGDTQY

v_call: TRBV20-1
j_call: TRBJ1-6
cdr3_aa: SAREGAGGTNSPLH

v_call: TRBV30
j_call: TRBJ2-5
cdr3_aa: AWIRAGGPDGETQY

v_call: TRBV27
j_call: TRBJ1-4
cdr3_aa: ASRGTATNEKLF